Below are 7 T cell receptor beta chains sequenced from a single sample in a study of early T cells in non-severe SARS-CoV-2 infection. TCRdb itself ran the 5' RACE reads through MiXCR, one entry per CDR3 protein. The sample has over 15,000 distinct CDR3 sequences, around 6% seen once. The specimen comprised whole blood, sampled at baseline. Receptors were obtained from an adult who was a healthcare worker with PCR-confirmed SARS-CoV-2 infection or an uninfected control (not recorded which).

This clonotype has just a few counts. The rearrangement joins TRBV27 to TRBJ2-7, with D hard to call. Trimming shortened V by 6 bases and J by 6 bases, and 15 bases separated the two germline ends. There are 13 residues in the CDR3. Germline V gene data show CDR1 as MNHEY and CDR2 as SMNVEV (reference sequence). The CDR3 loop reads CASRRIIIGEQYF. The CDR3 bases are TGTGCCAGCAGGAGGATAATCATTGGCGAGCAGTACTTC.

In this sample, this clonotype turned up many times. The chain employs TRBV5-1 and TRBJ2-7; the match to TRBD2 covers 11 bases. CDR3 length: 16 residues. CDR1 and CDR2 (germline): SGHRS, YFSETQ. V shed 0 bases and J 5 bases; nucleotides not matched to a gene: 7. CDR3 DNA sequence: TGCGCCAGCAGCTTGGTTTTAGGGACTAGCGGCCACGAGCAGTACTTC. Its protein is CASSLVLGTSGHEQYF.

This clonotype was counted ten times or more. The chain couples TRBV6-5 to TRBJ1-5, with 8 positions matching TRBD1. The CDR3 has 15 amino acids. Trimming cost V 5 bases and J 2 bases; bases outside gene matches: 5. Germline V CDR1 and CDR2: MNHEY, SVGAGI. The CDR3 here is CASSVQGAGNQPQHF. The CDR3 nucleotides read TGTGCCAGCAGTGTTCAGGGGGCCGGCAATCAGCCCCAGCATTTT.

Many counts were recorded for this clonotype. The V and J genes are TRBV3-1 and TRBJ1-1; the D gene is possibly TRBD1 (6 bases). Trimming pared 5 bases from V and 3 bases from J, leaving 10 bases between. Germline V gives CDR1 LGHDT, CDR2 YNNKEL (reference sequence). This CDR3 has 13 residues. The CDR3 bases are TGTGCCAGCAGCAAACAGGGAGACACTGAAGCTTTCTTT. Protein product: CASSKQGDTEAFF.

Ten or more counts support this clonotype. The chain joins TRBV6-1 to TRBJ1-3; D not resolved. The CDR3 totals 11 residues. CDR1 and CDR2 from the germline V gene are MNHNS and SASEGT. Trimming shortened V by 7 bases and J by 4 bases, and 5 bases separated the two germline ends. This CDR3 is CASTGGNTIYF. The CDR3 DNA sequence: TGTGCCAGCACGGGAGGAAACACCATATATTTT.

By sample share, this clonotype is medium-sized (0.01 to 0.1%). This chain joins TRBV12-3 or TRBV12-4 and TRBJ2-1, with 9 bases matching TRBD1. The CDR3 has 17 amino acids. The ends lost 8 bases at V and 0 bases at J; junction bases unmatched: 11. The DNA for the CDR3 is TGTGCCAGCGTTACAGGGGGCTGGGGGGGCTCCTACAATGAGCAGTTCTTC. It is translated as CASVTGGWGGSYNEQFF.

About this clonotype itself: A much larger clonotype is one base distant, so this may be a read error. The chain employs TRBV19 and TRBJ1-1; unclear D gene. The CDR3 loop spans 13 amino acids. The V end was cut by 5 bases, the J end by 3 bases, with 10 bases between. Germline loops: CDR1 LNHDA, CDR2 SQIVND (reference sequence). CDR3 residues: CASSRKRDTEAFF. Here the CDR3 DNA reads TGTGCCAGTAGTCGGAAGCGGGACACTGAAGCTTTCTTT.